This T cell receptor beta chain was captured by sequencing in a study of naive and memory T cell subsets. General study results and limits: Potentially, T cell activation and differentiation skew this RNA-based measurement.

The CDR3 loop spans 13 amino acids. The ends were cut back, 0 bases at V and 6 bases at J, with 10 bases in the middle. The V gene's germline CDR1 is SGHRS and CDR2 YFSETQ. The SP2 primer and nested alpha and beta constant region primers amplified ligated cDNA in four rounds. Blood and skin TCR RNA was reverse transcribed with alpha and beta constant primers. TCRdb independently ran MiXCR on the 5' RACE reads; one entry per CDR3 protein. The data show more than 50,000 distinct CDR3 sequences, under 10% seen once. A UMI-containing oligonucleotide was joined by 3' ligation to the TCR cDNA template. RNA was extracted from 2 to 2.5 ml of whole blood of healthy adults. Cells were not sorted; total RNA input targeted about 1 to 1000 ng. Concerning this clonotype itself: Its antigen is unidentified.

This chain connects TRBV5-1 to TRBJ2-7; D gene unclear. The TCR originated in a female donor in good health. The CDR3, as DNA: TGCGCCAGCAGCTTGGGTTCGACTCCCGAGCAGTACTTC. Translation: CASSLGSTPEQYF.